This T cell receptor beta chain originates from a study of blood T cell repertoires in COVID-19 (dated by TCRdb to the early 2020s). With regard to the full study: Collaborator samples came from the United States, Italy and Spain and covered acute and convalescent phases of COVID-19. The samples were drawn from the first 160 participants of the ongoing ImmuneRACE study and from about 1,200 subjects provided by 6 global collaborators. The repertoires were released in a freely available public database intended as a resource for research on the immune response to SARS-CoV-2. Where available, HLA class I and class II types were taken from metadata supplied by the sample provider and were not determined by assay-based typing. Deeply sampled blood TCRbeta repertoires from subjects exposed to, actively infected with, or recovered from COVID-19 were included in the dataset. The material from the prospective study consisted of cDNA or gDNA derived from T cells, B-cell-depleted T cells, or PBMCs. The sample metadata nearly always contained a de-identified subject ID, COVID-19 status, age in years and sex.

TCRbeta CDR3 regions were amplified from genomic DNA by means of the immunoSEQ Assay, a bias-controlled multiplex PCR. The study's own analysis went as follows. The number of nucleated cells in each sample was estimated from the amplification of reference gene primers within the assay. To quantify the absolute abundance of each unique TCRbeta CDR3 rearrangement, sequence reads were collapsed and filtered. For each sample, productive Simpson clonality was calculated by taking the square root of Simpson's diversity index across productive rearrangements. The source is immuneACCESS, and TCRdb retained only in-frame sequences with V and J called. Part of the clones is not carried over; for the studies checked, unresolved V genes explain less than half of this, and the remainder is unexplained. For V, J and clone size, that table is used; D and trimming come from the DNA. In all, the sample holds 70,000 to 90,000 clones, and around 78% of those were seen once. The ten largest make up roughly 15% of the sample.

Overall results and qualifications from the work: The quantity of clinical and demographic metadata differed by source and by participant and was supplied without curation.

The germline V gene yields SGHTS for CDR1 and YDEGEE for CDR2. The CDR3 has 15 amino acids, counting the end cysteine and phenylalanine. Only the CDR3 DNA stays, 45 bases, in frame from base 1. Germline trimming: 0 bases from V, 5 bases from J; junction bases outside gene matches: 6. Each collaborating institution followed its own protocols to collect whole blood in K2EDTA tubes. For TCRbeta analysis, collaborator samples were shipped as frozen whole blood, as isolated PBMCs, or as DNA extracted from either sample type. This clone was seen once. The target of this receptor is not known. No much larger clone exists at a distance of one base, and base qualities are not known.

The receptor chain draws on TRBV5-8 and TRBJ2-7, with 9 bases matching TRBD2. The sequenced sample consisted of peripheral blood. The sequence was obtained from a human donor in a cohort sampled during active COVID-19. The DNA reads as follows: TGTGCCAGCAGCTTGGCCGCGCGGGGGGGCCACGAGCAGTACTTC. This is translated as CASSLAARGGHEQYF.